Presented here are 13 T cell receptor beta chains from one specimen sequenced in a study of blood T cells in healthy people across ages. The second PCR ran about 6 to 11 cycles with a sample-barcoded 5' primer and J-beta primers. TCRdb called the 5' RACE reads again in MiXCR, with one record for every CDR3 protein. The sample lists hundreds of thousands of distinct CDR3 sequences, 35% to 50% occurring once. Sequencing was performed on blood. The receptors stem from an elderly man in good health.

This clonotype was counted only a few times. The V call is TRBV5-1, the J call TRBJ2-5, with TRBD2 identical over 10 bases. The tail of the sequence fits TRBJ2-7 better, so the J call may be wrong. Germline CDR1 and CDR2: SGHRS and YFSETQ. The CDR3 has 16 amino acids. The chain's CDR3 is CASSLASSGSIYEQYF. The DNA for the CDR3 is TGCGCCAGCAGCTTGGCCTCTAGCGGGAGTATCTACGAGCAGTACTTC.

The chain recombines TRBV5-1 with TRBJ2-1, with D possibly being TRBD2 (5 bases). V lost 6 bases, J lost 0 bases, and 16 bases lay in between. The CDR3 runs to 16 residues. CDR1 and CDR2 from the germline V gene are SGHRS and YFSETQ. CDR3 coding DNA: TGCGCCAGCAACCAACCGGGTACTAGCTCCTACAATGAGCAGTTCTTC. This gives the protein CASNQPGTSSYNEQFF.

This clonotype was seen more than once but under ten times. V gene TRBV28 combines with J gene TRBJ1-3; 8 bases fit TRBD1. The CDR3 is 14 residues long. V lost 6 bases to trimming and J lost 5 bases; unmatched junction nucleotides: 6. CDR1 is MDHEN and CDR2 is SYDVKM in the germline V gene. The CDR3 spells CASSQTGERNTIYF. In nucleotides, the CDR3 is TGTGCCAGCAGCCAGACAGGGGAACGAAACACCATATATTTT.

The rearrangement joins TRBV5-1 to TRBJ2-7; 7 bases align to TRBD2. CDR3 size: 19 residues. V gave up 4 bases and J gave up 2 bases; unmatched junction bases: 21. Germline values: CDR1 SGHRS, CDR2 YFSETQ. The CDR3 loop reads CASSPRDYGPSLAPYEQYF. Written as DNA, the CDR3 is TGCGCCAGCAGCCCACGGGACTACGGACCATCCCTCGCCCCCTACGAGCAGTACTTC.

The chain is built from TRBV4-2 and TRBJ1-2; D call uncertain. The CDR3 loop spans 14 amino acids. Trimming took off 4 bases at V and 7 bases at J, with 16 bases between the two ends. Germline V gene data show CDR1 as LGHNA and CDR2 as YNFKEQ. DNA of the CDR3: TGTGCCAGCAGCCCAGATGAGTGGTTAGTTGGCTACACCTTC. This sequence encodes CASSPDEWLVGYTF.

The genes are TRBV24-1 and TRBJ2-2, with D perhaps matching TRBD2 (6 bases). V lost 7 bases to trimming and J lost 7 bases, with 9 bases between them. This CDR3 region has 12 residues. Germline V gene lookup returns CDR1 KGHDR and CDR2 SFDVKD. CDR3 in amino acids: CATSSGVGELFF. The CDR3 DNA is TGTGCCACCAGCTCGGGGGTCGGGGAGCTGTTTTTT.

This clonotype was counted ten times or more. The chain couples TRBV7-2 to TRBJ2-1; 12 bases align to TRBD2. V gave up 4 bases and J gave up 5 bases; unmatched junction bases: 3. CDR1 and CDR2 (germline): SGHTA, FQGNSA. This CDR3 has 15 amino acids. CDR3: CASSWTSGNHNEQFF. As DNA, the CDR3 is TGTGCCAGCAGCTGGACTAGCGGGAACCACAATGAGCAGTTCTTC.

This clonotype was recorded at least ten times. The CDR3 DNA reads as TGTGCCAGCAGCCAGGGTTCGGGGTACGAGCAGTACTTC. Amino acid sequence: CASSQGSGYEQYF. The chain links TRBV14 to TRBJ2-7; D possibly corresponds to TRBD2 (5 bases). V lost 3 bases, J lost 4 bases, and 10 bases lay in between. Germline CDR1 and CDR2: SGHDN and FVKESK. The CDR3 is 13 amino acids.

This chain joins TRBV7-2 and TRBJ2-2, with TRBD2 identical over 9 bases. The CDR3 sequence is 15 residues long. CDR1 and CDR2 (germline): SGHTA, FQGNSA. J gave up 6 bases and V 5 bases, and 7 bases lay outside the gene matches. CDR3 residues: CASSLGTSWAGELFF. The CDR3 DNA is TGTGCCAGCAGCCTCGGGACTAGCTGGGCCGGGGAGCTGTTTTTT.

The chain uses TRBV28 and TRBJ2-4; weak D call: TRBD2 (6 bases). Germline CDR1 reads MDHEN; CDR2 reads SYDVKM. CDR3 length equals 16 residues. Trimming took 5 bases from V and 6 from J, leaving 20 bases between them. The CDR3 protein is CASSQRDSGRGNIQYF. DNA for the CDR3: TGTGCCAGCAGTCAACGGGACTCGGGGCGTGGAAACATTCAGTACTTC.

This clonotype was recorded at least ten times. This chain links TRBV29-1 with TRBJ2-3, with 8 bases matching TRBD2. Trimming removed 1 base from V and 6 bases from J; junction bases left unmatched: 12. Germline values: CDR1 SQVTM, CDR2 ANQGSEA. The CDR3 runs 16 residues. This CDR3 is CSVEAGIAGSFDTQYF. The DNA of the CDR3 is TGCAGCGTTGAAGCTGGAATAGCGGGGTCATTTGATACGCAGTATTTT.

The chain combines TRBV12-3 or TRBV12-4 with TRBJ2-7; possible D gene TRBD2, 5 bases. Trimming left V 11 bases short and J 10 bases short, with 15 bases between. This CDR3 has 10 residues. This chain's CDR3 is CAGHSEAQYF. The CDR3 DNA reads as TGTGCCGGCCATTCGGAGGCCCAGTACTTC.

This clonotype was seen a handful of times. The chain is built from TRBV11-2 and TRBJ2-5, with unresolved D. CDR1 is SGHAT and CDR2 is FQNNGV in the germline V gene. The CDR3 contains 14 residues. With 2 bases removed from V and 0 bases from J, the gap between germline ends came to 7 bases. CDR3 loop: CASSLSSYQETQYF. The CDR3 DNA reads as TGTGCCAGCAGCTTAAGTAGTTACCAAGAGACCCAGTACTTC.